This TCR beta chain was sequenced during a study of T-cell memory formation after mild COVID-19. Study outcomes and limitations: Mainly in CM and EM were contracting CD4+ clones; CD8+ were in EMRA.

Germline V CDR1 and CDR2: SGHTA, FQGTGA. The germline V and J ends were trimmed by 0 bases and 7 bases, with 9 bases remaining between them. The CDR3 covers 13 residues. UMIs and sample barcodes were carried by the TCR alpha and TCR beta cDNA libraries that 5'RACE produced using constant-segment primers. MiXCR, run by TCRdb on the 5' RACE reads, gives a single entry per CDR3 protein. The sample contains roughly 140,000 distinct CDR3 sequences, 11% to 15% of which appear only once. Worth noting for this clonotype: What it binds is not known.

The receptor's source is an adult woman who had mild COVID-19 (a few samples of this study predate the infection). Cell type and time point are not known. The rearrangement links TRBV7-3 to TRBJ2-5; either TRBD1 or TRBD2 may fit D (5 bases each). The sequenced sample consisted of PBMCs or a T cell subset sorted from them (not recorded which). DNA of the CDR3: TGTGCCAGCAGCTTAACTGAGGGGAGGACCCAGTACTTC. This translates into CASSLTEGRTQYF.